This T cell receptor beta chain was retrieved from a study of cytomegalovirus exposure and HLA in healthy donors. This clone has a handful of counts. J was trimmed by 7 bases and V by 2 bases; bases with no gene match: 12. Germline loops: CDR1 WNHNN, CDR2 SYGVQD (reference sequence). The CDR3 has 17 residues. The donors gave bone marrow, and they were healthy. 13 Jbeta primers and 60 Vbeta primers were used for the PCR. Clones were sequenced by immunoSEQ multiplex PCR, and TCRdb holds only the in-frame ones, with some missing. Of under 170,000 clones listed, 55% to 75% are singletons. Sample: PBMCs. This clonotype originated in a woman aged 55-69 years in good health and CMV-seropositive. This sequence joins TRBV10-1 and TRBJ2-1; 9 nucleotides align to TRBD2. DNA of the CDR3: TGCGCCAGCAGTGAGCGCCCTCGGTTAGCGGGAGTGAATGAGCAGTTCTTC. This sequence encodes CASSERPRLAGVNEQFF.